These 19 T cell receptor beta chains share one sample of origin, sequenced in a study of cytotoxic CD8 clonotypes in ibrutinib-treated CLL. Assay: immunoSEQ multiplex PCR; the TCRdb copy retains only in-frame clones and omits some. This table holds approximately 130,000 clones, approximately 80% found once. The sample was PBMCs, taken after 24 months of ibrutinib treatment. Every receptor here comes from a human donor with chronic lymphocytic leukemia.

The chain has TRBV6-4 and TRBJ1-6, with 9 positions matching TRBD1. The trim removed 3 bases at V and 7 bases at J, leaving 1 base unmatched. The CDR3 has 14 residues. From germline, CDR1 is MRHNA and CDR2 SNTAGT. The CDR3 sequence: CASSEGQGNSPLHF. CDR3 sequence (DNA): TGTGCCAGCAGTGAGGGACAGGGAAATTCACCCCTCCACTTT.

The chain employs TRBV7-2 and TRBJ2-7, with 7 bases lining up with TRBD1. From germline, CDR1 is SGHTA and CDR2 FQGNSA. CDR3 size: 13 residues. The V segment lost 5 bases and the J segment 3 bases; nucleotides outside the gene matches: 4. In DNA form, the CDR3 reads TGTGCCAGCAGCGCGACAGGGTTCTACGAGCAGTACTTC. Its protein product is CASSATGFYEQYF. The full variable domain, completed using reference TRBV7-2 and TRBJ2-7, is GAGVSQSPSNKVTEKGKDVELRCDPISGHTALYWYRQSLGQGLEFLIYFQGNSAPDKSGLPSDRFSAERTGGSVSTLTIQRTQQEDSAVYLCASSATGFYEQYFGPGTRLTVT.

This chain links TRBV7-8 with TRBJ2-2, with 11 bases that match TRBD2. The ends lost 3 bases at V and 4 bases at J; junction bases unmatched: 4. This CDR3 comprises 16 residues. Germline CDR1 and CDR2: SGHVS and FQNEAQ. DNA of the CDR3: TGTGCCAGCAGCTTTAGCGGGGGGGCATCCACCGGGGAGCTGTTTTTT. As protein: CASSFSGGASTGELFF.

The chain has TRBV11-2 and TRBJ1-3; unclear D gene. V lost 5 bases and J lost 0, with 11 bases in between. Per germline, CDR1 SGHAT and CDR2 FQNNGV. The CDR3 sequence is 15 residues long. CDR3 amino acids: CASSPVGYSGNTIYF. DNA of the CDR3: TGTGCCAGCAGCCCTGTGGGATACTCTGGAAACACCATATATTTT.

A note on this clone: The junction departs from germline at one end; a sequencing error may be responsible. The gene calls are TRBV9 and TRBJ1-6; tentatively, D is TRBD1 (6 bases). There are 16 residues in the CDR3. Germline V gives CDR1 SGDLS, CDR2 YYNGEE. CDR3 nucleotide sequence: TGTGCCGGCAGCGCTAGCCGACAGGACTATAATTCACCCCTCCACTTT. Translating it yields CAGSASRQDYNSPLHF.

This clone showed up just once. The chain employs TRBV6-6 and TRBJ2-2, with 7 bases that match TRBD1. J lost 5 bases, V lost 6 bases, and 3 bases had no gene match. The CDR3 runs 13 residues. The V gene's germline CDR1 is MNHNY and CDR2 SVGAGI (reference sequence). CDR3 bases: TGTGCCAGCAGGACAGGGTCAACCGGGGAGCTGTTTTTT. It specifies CASRTGSTGELFF.

This clone was observed a single time. The chain carries TRBV7-2 and TRBJ2-7; 7 bases fit TRBD1. CDR1 is SGHTA and CDR2 is FQGNSA in the germline V gene. The CDR3 covers 14 residues. V trimming: 4 bases; J trimming: 6 bases; junction bases outside the gene matches: 9. The CDR3: CASSSMTGSAEQYF. CDR3 bases: TGTGCCAGCAGCTCAATGACAGGGTCCGCCGAGCAGTACTTC.

The chain links TRBV9 to TRBJ2-3; TRBD2 matches 9 bases. After removal of 2 bases from V and 5 bases from J, the junction contained 3 bases not matched to a gene. The CDR3 runs 14 residues. CDR1 is SGDLS, CDR2 YYNGEE, per germline. The CDR3, as DNA: TGTGCCAGCAGCGTGACTAGCGGTGAAGATACGCAGTATTTT. As protein: CASSVTSGEDTQYF.

This chain joins TRBV5-1 and TRBJ2-5; the match to TRBD2 covers 10 bases. Trimming cost V 5 bases and J 2 bases; bases outside gene matches: 6. Per germline, CDR1 SGHRS and CDR2 YFSETQ. The CDR3 loop spans 15 amino acids. The CDR3, as DNA: TGCGCCAGCAGGGAGGCTAGCGGGGGACAAGAGACCCAGTACTTC. Translating gives CASREASGGQETQYF.

In the case of this clone: The sample carries other DNA sequences with the same CDR3. The V gene is TRBV7-9, the J gene TRBJ2-7; TRBD2 matches at 13 bases. This CDR3 comprises 15 residues. J gave up 7 bases and V 3 bases, and 6 bases lay outside the gene matches. Germline CDR1 SEHNR, CDR2 FQNEAQ (reference sequence). Written as DNA, the CDR3 is TGTGCCAGCAGCTTTACGACTAGCGGGGGGAGGGAGCAGTACTTC. Translated: CASSFTTSGGREQYF.

The V and J genes are TRBV6-6 and TRBJ1-2, with 10 nucleotides matching TRBD1. The CDR3 is made up of 14 amino acids. From germline, CDR1 is MNHNY and CDR2 SVGAGI (reference sequence). V gave up 2 bases and J gave up 7 bases; unmatched junction bases: 4. CDR3 in DNA: TGTGCCAGCAGTTACGGGACAGGGGATCCTGGCTACACCTTC. It translates to CASSYGTGDPGYTF.

This clone was counted only a few times. V and J are TRBV14 and TRBJ1-6; D gene unclear. CDR1 is SGHDN and CDR2 is FVKESK in the germline V gene. The CDR3 extends over 14 amino acids. Trimming pared 0 bases from V and 12 bases from J, leaving 12 bases between. The CDR3 sequence is CASSQDRGRGPLHF. In nucleotides, the CDR3 is TGTGCCAGCAGCCAAGATCGGGGTCGTGGACCCCTCCACTTT.

This CDR3 reads CASSVAGQGHPNEQYF. DNA of the CDR3: TGTGCCAGCAGCGTAGCGGGACAGGGGCACCCCAACGAGCAGTACTTC. The J gene is TRBJ2-7, the V gene TRBV9; 10 nucleotides line up with TRBD1. Per germline, CDR1 SGDLS and CDR2 YYNGEE. This CDR3 is 16 amino acids long. With 0 bases clipped from V and 5 bases from J, the junction kept 8 bases outside the gene matches.

In DNA form, the CDR3 reads TGTGCCAGCAGCGCCCACGACCGCCGAGAGACCCAGTACTTC. Protein sequence: CASSAHDRRETQYF. The genes are TRBV9 and TRBJ2-5, with D unclear. V lost 3 bases and J lost 4, with 13 bases in between. The CDR3 is made up of 14 amino acids. From germline, CDR1 is SGDLS and CDR2 YYNGEE.

The chain employs TRBV5-1 and TRBJ2-1; the match to TRBD1 covers 7 bases. Germline CDR1 SGHRS, CDR2 YFSETQ. V shed 1 base, J shed 3 bases, and the junction held 4 bases outside the gene matches. There are 15 residues in the CDR3. CDR3 DNA: TGCGCCAGCAGCTTGCGGGACAGAAACTACAATGAGCAGTTCTTC. This codes for CASSLRDRNYNEQFF.

The J gene is TRBJ2-5, the V gene TRBV5-1, with D perhaps TRBD1 (6 bases). CDR1 SGHRS and CDR2 YFSETQ come from the germline V gene. Trimming pared 3 bases from V and 1 base from J, leaving 19 bases between. The CDR3 is 17 residues long. CDR3 nucleotides: TGCGCCAGCAGCTCGAATCTGGGACATCGGACCCAAGAGACCCAGTACTTC. The encoded protein is CASSSNLGHRTQETQYF.

V gene TRBV28 combines with J gene TRBJ1-1, with 8 bases matching TRBD1. The CDR3 covers 15 residues. J was trimmed by 3 bases and V by 6 bases; bases with no gene match: 9. Germline V gene data show CDR1 as MDHEN and CDR2 as SYDVKM. The CDR3 sequence is CASRGGQVIYTEAFF. The CDR3, as DNA: TGTGCCAGCAGGGGGGGACAGGTGATTTACACTGAAGCTTTCTTT.

The gene calls are TRBV27 and TRBJ1-2; tentative D call: TRBD1 (5 bases). The CDR3 has 16 residues. Trimming stripped 2 bases from V and 4 bases from J, with 17 bases between. Germline-derived CDR1 and CDR2 are MNHEY and SMNVEV (reference sequence). The CDR3 spells CASSLGIGALAYGYTF. The CDR3 DNA is TGTGCCAGCAGTTTAGGAATCGGGGCCTTGGCCTATGGCTACACCTTC.

J is TRBJ2-3 and V is TRBV2; D unclear. The CDR3 loop spans 15 amino acids. V shed 5 bases and J shed 2 bases, with 14 bases lying between them. Germline V gene lookup returns CDR1 SNHLY and CDR2 FYNNEI. CDR3 region: CASSLTGPDTDTQYF. DNA of the CDR3: TGTGCCAGCAGTTTAACCGGGCCCGACACAGATACGCAGTATTTT. The entire variable domain, with the rest obtained from reference TRBV2 and TRBJ2-3, is as follows: EPEVTQTPSHQVTQMGQEVILRCVPISNHLYFYWYRQILGQKVEFLVSFYNNEISEKSEIFDDQFSVERPDGSNFTLKIRSTKLEDSAMYFCASSLTGPDTDTQYFGPGTRLTVL.